This TCR beta chain was captured by sequencing in a study of graft-versus-host responses after intestinal transplantation (dated by TCRdb to the early 2020s). Regarding the research as a whole: The transplants that recipients got were multivisceral, liver-intestinal, or isolated intestinal. All recipients received anti-thymocyte globulin induction followed by maintenance tacrolimus and steroids for around three years. After intestinal transplantation, graft-versus-host and host-versus-graft alloreactive T cell clones were followed in the graft, circulation and bone marrow using bulk TCR-beta CDR3 sequencing. To identify alloreactive clones, pre-transplant mixed lymphocyte reaction products were sequenced and then compared with unstimulated pre-transplant donor and recipient T cells. The cohort enrolled about 23 intestinal transplant recipients, one of whom was a retransplant, and a few patients without pretransplant specimens were excluded. A peak of at least 4% donor T cells among recipient peripheral blood mononuclear cells was the definition used for donor T cell macrochimerism. Instead of going to the commercial service, samples from three later patients were sequenced in-house on an Illumina MiSeq and processed with MiXCR.

Overall study outcomes, separate from this receptor: GvH clones turned up in recipient bone marrow, with some appearing earlier in ileal mucosa or blood, a pattern consistent with an intestinal mucosal origin. High GvH to HvG T cell clonal ratios were observed in the allografts of patients with donor T cell macrochimerism. Conclusions were limited by the relatively low number and heterogeneity of intestinal transplant patients. Early after transplant, peak levels of circulating GvH clones were found to be associated with declines in HvG clones.

Library preparation employed the immunoSEQ multiplex PCR assay. For most patients, genomic DNA was isolated using the Qiagen DNeasy Blood and Tissue Kit and was shipped frozen to Adaptive Biotechnologies for TCR sequencing. For most patients, genomic DNA was subjected to high-throughput TCR-beta CDR3 sequencing by Adaptive Biotechnologies. In the authors' own workflow: TCR sequencing data were retrieved from Adaptive's ImmunoSEQ software for 15 to 20 patients, whereas three other patients were processed with MiXCR and VDJtools. To correct CD4 versus CD8 sorting errors, any sequence found in both subsets at a frequency ratio below 5:1 was removed. Because the origin of CDR3 nucleotide sequences shared between donor and recipient could not be assigned, those sequences were removed. Alloreactive clones required at least 2-fold expansion over unstimulated cells and minimum CFSE-low frequency of 0.002% (template counts) or 0.001% (read counts). Clones detected in sequenced pre-transplant spleen, lymph node, or MLR CFSE-low populations of the donor or recipient were defined as mappable. The cumulative frequency of alloreactive clones was calculated as a percentage of all sequences, weighted by copy number. The table was pulled from immuneACCESS by TCRdb, which kept in-frame rearrangements only. Such tables lose some clones; where checked, under half of the loss comes from unresolved V genes, and the rest has no known cause. V and J calls and clone size follow that table, whereas D and trimming were derived from the DNA. In this sample the table shows just under 50,000 clones, roughly 80% of which occur a single time. Together, the top ten hold roughly 0.45% of the sample.

The germline V gene (reference sequence) supplies CDR1 SGHNT and CDR2 YYREEE. Trimming removed 4 bases from V and 2 bases from J, leaving 10 bases between the germline ends. The CDR3 covers 15 residues, taking in both the cysteine and the phenylalanine. The sequence is cut down to CDR3 DNA, 45 bases in frame from base 1. This clone has more than one count but fewer than ten. Its antigen target is currently unknown. No base quality information exists; no much larger clone differs at one position. In the paper's terms, the time point label means: cells obtained before transplantation from donor or recipient. CD3+CD4+ and CD3+CD8+ populations were FACS-sorted from unstimulated pre-transplant donor and recipient cells taken from spleen or lymph nodes.

The specimen was unstimulated CD4+ T cells sorted from spleen or lymph node cells, collected before transplant. The chain uses TRBV5-4 and TRBJ1-6, with the D gene not confidently named. The TCR sequence derives from a human donor who was the organ donor for an intestinal transplant. The bases read TGTGCCAGCAGCCTTCAGGTGACCTATAATTCACCCCTCCACTTT. It is translated as CASSLQVTYNSPLHF.